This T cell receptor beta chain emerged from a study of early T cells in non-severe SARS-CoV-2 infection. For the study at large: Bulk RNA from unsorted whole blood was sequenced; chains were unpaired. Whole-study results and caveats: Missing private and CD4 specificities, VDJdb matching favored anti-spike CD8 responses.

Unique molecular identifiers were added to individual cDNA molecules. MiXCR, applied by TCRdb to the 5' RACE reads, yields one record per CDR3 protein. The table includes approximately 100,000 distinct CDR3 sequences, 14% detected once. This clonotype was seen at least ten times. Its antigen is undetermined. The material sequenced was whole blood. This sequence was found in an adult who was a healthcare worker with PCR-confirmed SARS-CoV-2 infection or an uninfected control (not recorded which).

The CDR3 is CASSPPLGGTDTQYF. CDR3 bases: TGTGCCAGCAGCCCACCCTTGGGAGGCACAGATACGCAGTATTTT. The genes are TRBV14 and TRBJ2-3, with D maybe TRBD2 (5 bases). Germline V gene data show CDR1 as SGHDN and CDR2 as FVKESK. V shed 4 bases and J shed 1 base, with 12 bases lying between them. The CDR3 has 15 residues.